This record concerns one TCR beta chain sequence. The antigen is unknown. Trimming took 1 base from V and 0 from J, leaving 4 bases between them. CDR1 and CDR2 from the germline V gene are MNHNS and SASEGT. The length of the CDR3 is 14 residues. The data belong to a study of OX40 agonist ivuxolimab in advanced cancers. About the research overall: Patients took ivuxolimab, an agonistic anti-OX40 (CD134) antibody.

TCRdb's copy holds only in-frame clones and misses some; the assay was immunoSEQ multiplex PCR. The repertoire holds tens of thousands of clones, with around four fifths as singletons. The study, taken as a whole, reports: Doses of 0.1 to 3.0 mg/kg were accompanied by clonal expansion of CD4+ and CD8+ blood T cells by week 6.

The chain uses TRBV6-1 and TRBJ1-5, with D unresolved. Sequences were derived from CD4+ or CD8+ T cells sorted from blood, sampled in a trial of the OX40 agonist ivuxolimab. The sequence derives from an adult with an advanced solid tumor such as melanoma, head and neck, liver or kidney cancer. CDR3 in amino acids: CASSEGYSNQPQHF. In DNA, the CDR3 is TGTGCCAGCAGTGAAGGTTATAGCAATCAGCCCCAGCATTTT.